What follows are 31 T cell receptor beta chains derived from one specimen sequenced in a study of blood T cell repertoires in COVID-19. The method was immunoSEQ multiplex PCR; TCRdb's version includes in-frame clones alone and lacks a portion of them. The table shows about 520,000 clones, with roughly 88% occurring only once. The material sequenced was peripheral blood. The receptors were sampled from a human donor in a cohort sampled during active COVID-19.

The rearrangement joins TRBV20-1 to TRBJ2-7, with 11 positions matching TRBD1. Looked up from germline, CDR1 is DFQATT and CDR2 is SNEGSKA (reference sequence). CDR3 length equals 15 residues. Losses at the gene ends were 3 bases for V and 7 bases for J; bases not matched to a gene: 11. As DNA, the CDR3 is TGCAGTGCTAGTCCCCGTGGGACAGGGGGAGATGAGCAGTACTTC. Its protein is CSASPRGTGGDEQYF.

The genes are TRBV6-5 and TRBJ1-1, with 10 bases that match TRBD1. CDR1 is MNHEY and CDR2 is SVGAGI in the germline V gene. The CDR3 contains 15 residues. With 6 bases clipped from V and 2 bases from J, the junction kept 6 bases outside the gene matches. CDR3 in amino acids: CASSLRQGANTEAFF. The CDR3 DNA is TGTGCCAGCAGCTTGAGACAGGGGGCAAACACTGAAGCTTTCTTT.

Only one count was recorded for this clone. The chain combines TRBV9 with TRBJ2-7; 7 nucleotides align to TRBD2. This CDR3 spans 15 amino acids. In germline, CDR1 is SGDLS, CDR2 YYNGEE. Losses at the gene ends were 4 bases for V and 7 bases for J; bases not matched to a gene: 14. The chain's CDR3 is CASSTEAGRAGEQYF. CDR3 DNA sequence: TGTGCCAGCAGCACGGAAGCGGGACGCGCGGGGGAGCAGTACTTC.

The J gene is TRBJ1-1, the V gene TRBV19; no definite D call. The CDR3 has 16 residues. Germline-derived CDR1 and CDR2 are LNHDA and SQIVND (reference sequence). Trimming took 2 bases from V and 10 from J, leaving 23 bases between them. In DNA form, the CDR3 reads TGTGCCAGTAGTATAACCCTAAGAGTGGAGGTTATGGTAGCTTTCTTT. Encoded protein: CASSITLRVEVMVAFF.

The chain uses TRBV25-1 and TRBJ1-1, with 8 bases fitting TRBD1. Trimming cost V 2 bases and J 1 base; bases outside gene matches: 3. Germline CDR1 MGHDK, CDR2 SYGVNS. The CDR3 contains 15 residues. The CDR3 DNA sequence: TGTGCCAGCAGTGAACCCGGGACAGGGAACACTGAAGCTTTCTTT. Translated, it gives CASSEPGTGNTEAFF.

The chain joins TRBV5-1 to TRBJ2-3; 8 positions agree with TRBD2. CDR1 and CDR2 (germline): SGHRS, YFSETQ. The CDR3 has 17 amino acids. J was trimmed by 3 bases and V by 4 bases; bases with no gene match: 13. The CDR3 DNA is TGCGCCAGCAGCCTCAGCGGGAGTCGGAATCCGACAGATACGCAGTATTTT. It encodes CASSLSGSRNPTDTQYF.

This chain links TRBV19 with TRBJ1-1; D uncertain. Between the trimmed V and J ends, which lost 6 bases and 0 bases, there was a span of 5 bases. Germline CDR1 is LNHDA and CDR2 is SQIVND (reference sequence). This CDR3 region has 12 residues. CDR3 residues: CASRNMNTEAFF. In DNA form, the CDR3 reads TGTGCCAGTAGGAACATGAACACTGAAGCTTTCTTT.

CDR3: CASSELPQETQYF. The CDR3 DNA follows: TGTGCCAGCAGTGAACTTCCTCAAGAGACCCAGTACTTC. This rearrangement joins TRBV6-1 to TRBJ2-5; D remains ambiguous. The V and J ends lost 2 bases and 2 bases respectively, with 6 bases between them. The V gene's germline CDR1 is MNHNS and CDR2 SASEGT. The CDR3 has 13 amino acids.

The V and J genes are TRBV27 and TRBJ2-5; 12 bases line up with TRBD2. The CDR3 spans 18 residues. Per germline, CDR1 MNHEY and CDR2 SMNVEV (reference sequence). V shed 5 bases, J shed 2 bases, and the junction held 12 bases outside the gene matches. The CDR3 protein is CASSTGLAGPMTQETQYF. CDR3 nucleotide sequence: TGTGCCAGCAGTACGGGACTAGCGGGCCCTATGACTCAAGAGACCCAGTACTTC.

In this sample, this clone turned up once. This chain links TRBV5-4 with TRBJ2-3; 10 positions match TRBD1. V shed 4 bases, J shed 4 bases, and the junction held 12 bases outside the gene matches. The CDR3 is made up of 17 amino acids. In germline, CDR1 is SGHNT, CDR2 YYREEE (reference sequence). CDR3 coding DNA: TGTGCCAGCAGCGACCCCCGGGACAGGGGAAGATCAGATACGCAGTATTTT. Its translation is CASSDPRDRGRSDTQYF.

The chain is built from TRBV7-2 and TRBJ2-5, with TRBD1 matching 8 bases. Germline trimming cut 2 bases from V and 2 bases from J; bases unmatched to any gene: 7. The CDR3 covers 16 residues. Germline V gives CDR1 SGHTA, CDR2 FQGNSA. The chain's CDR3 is CASSLMGTGIQETQYF. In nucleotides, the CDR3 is TGTGCCAGCAGCTTAATGGGGACAGGAATTCAAGAGACCCAGTACTTC.

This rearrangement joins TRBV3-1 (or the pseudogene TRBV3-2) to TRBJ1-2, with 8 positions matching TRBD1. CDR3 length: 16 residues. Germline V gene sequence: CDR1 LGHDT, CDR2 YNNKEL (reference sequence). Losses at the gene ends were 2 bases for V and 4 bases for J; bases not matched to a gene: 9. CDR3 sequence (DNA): TGTGCCAGCAGCCAAACCGGGACAGGAGGGGGCTATGGCTACACCTTC. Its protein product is CASSQTGTGGGYGYTF.

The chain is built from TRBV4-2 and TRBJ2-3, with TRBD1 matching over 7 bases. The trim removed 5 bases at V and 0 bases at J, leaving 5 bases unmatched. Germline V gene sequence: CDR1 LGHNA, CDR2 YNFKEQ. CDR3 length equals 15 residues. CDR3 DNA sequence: TGTGCCAGCAGCACACAGGGGCAGAGCACAGATACGCAGTATTTT. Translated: CASSTQGQSTDTQYF.

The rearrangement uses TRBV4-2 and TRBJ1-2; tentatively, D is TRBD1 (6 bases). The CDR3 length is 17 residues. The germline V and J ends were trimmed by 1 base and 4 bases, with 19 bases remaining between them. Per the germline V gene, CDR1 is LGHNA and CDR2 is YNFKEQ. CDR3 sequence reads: CASSQGPGGKGLYGYTF. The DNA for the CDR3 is TGTGCCAGCAGCCAAGGACCTGGGGGCAAAGGCCTCTATGGCTACACCTTC.

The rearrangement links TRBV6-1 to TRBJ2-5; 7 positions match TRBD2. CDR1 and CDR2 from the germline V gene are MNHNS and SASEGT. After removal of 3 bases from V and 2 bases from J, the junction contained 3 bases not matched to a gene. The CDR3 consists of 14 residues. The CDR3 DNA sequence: TGTGCCAGCAGTGAGTCTAGCGGACAAGAGACCCAGTACTTC. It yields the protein CASSESSGQETQYF.

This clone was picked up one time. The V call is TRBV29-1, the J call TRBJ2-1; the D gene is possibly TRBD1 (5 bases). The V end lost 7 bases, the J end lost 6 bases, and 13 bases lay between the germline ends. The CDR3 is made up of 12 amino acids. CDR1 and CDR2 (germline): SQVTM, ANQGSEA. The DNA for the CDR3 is TGCAGCGCAACCAGGGTGGGCAATGAGCAGTTCTTC. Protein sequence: CSATRVGNEQFF.

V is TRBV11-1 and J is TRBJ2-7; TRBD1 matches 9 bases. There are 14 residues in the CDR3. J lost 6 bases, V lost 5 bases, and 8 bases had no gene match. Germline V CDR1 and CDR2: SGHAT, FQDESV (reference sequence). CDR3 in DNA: TGTGCCAGCAGCCGGGACAGGGAGTGGGGCGAGCAGTACTTC. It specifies CASSRDREWGEQYF.

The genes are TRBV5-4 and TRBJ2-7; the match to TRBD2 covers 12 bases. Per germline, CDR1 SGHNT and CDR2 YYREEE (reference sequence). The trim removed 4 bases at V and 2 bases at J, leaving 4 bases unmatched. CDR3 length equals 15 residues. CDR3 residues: CASSRGLAGTYEQYF. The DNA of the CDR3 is TGTGCCAGCAGCCGAGGACTAGCGGGAACCTACGAGCAGTACTTC.

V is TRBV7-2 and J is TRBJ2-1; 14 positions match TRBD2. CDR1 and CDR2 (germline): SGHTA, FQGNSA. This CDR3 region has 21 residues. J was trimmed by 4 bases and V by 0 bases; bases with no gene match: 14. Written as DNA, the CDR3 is TGTGCCAGCAGCTTAGCGCGTCCAGGGGCAAGGACTAGCGGGAGGTACAATGAGCAGTTCTTC. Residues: CASSLARPGARTSGRYNEQFF. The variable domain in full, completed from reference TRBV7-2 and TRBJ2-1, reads GAGVSQSPSNKVTEKGKDVELRCDPISGHTALYWYRQSLGQGLEFLIYFQGNSAPDKSGLPSDRFSAERTGGSVSTLTIQRTQQEDSAVYLCASSLARPGARTSGRYNEQFFGPGTRLTVL.

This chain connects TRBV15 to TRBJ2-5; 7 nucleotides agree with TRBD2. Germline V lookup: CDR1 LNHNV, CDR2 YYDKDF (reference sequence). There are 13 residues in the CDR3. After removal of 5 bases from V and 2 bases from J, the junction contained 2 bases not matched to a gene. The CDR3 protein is CATSGGGQETQYF. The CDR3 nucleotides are TGTGCCACCAGCGGGGGGGGACAAGAGACCCAGTACTTC.

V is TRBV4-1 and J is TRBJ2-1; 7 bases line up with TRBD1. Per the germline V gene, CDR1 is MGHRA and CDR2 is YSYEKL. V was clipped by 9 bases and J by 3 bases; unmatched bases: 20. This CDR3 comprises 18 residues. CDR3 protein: CASTRDRLGAAHYNEQFF. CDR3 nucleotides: TGCGCCAGTACCCGGGACAGACTTGGAGCGGCTCACTACAATGAGCAGTTCTTC.

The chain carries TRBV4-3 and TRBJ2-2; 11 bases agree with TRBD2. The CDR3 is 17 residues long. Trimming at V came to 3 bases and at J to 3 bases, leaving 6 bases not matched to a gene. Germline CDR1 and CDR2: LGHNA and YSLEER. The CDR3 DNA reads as TGCGCCAGCAGCCAGAAGGGGACTAGCGGATACACCGGGGAGCTGTTTTTT. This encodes CASSQKGTSGYTGELFF.

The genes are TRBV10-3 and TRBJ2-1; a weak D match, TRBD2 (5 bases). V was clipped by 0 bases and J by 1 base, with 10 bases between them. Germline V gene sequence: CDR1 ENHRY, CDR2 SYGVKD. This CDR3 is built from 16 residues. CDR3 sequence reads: CAISESPGGSYNEQFF. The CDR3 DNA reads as TGTGCCATCAGTGAGTCACCTGGCGGGTCCTACAATGAGCAGTTCTTC.

CDR3 in DNA: TGCAGCGTTGAGGCGGGAGAAAAACTGTTTTTT. Protein sequence: CSVEAGEKLFF. The V gene is TRBV29-1, the J gene TRBJ1-4; unclear D gene. CDR1 and CDR2 from the germline V gene are SQVTM and ANQGSEA. The CDR3 spans 11 residues. Between the trimmed V and J ends, which lost 3 bases and 8 bases, there was a span of 7 bases.

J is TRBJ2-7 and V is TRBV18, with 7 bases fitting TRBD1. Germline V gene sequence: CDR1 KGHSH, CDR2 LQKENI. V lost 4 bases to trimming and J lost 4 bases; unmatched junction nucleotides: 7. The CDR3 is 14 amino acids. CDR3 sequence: CASSQNRGAYEQYF. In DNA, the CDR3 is TGTGCCAGCTCACAAAACAGGGGTGCGTACGAGCAGTACTTC.

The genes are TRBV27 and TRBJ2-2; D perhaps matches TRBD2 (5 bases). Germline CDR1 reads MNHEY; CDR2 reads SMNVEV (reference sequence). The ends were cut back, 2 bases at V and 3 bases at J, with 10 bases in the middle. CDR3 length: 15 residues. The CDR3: CASSLDGADTGELFF. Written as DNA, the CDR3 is TGTGCCAGCAGTTTAGACGGAGCGGACACCGGGGAGCTGTTTTTT.

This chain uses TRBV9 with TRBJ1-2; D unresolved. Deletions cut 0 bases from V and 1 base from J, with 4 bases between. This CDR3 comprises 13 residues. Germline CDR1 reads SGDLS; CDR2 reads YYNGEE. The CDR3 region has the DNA TGTGCCAGCAGCGTAGATAATAACTATGGCTACACCTTC. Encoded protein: CASSVDNNYGYTF.

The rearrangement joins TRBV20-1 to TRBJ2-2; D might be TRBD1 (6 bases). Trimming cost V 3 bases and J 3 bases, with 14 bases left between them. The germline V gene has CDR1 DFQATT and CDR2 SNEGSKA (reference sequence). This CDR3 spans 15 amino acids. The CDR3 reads CSASLTGWDTGELFF. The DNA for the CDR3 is TGCAGTGCTAGTTTAACAGGGTGGGACACCGGGGAGCTGTTTTTT.

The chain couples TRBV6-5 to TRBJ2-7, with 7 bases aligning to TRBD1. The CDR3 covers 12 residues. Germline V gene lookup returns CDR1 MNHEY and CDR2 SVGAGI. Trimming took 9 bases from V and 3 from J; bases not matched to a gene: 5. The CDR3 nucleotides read TGTGCCAGTGGGGACAGCCGCTACGAGCAGTACTTC. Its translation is CASGDSRYEQYF.

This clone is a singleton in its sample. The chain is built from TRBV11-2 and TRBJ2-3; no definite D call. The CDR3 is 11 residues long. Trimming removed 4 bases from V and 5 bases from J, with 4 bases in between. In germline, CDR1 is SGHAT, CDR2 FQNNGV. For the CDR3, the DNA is TGTGCCAGCAGCTCGGGAGATACGCAGTATTTT. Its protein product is CASSSGDTQYF.

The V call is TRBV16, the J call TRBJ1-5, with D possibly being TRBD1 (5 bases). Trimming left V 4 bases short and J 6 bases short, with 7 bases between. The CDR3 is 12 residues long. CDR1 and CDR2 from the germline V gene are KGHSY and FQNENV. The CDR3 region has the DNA TGTGCCAGCAGCCCGGACACTCAGCCCCAGCATTTT. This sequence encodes CASSPDTQPQHF.